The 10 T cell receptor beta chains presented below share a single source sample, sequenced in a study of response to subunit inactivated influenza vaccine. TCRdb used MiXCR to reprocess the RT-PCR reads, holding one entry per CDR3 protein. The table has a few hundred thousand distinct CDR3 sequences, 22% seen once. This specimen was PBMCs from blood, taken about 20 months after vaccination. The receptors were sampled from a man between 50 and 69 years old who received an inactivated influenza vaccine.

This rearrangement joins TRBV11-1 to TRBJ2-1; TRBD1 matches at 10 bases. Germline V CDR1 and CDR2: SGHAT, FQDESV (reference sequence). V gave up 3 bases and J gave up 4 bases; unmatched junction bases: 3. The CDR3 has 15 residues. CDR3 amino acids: CASSFGTGAYNEQFF. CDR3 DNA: TGTGCCAGCAGCTTCGGGACAGGGGCTTACAATGAGCAGTTCTTC.

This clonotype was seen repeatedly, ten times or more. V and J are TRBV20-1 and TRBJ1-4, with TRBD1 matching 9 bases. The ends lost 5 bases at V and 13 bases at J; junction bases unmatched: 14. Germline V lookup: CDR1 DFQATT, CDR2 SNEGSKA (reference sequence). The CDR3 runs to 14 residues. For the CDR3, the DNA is TGCAGTGCTCATGAGGACAGGGGCGGTGTGGTACTGTTTTTT. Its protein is CSAHEDRGGVVLFF.

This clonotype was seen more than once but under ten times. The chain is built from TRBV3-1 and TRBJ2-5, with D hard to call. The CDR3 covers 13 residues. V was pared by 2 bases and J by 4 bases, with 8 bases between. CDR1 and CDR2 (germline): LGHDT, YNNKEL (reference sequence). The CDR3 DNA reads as TGTGCCAGCAGCCAATTCGGTGGAGAGACCCAGTACTTC. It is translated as CASSQFGGETQYF.

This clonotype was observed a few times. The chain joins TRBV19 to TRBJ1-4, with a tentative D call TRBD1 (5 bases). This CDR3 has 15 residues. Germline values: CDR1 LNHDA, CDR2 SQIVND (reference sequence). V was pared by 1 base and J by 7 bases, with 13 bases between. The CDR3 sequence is CASSIGPQVAEKLFF. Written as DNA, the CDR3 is TGTGCCAGTAGTATAGGCCCACAGGTGGCTGAAAAACTGTTTTTT.

The CDR3 sequence: CASHKTGNYGYTF. DNA for the CDR3: TGTGCCAGCCATAAGACAGGGAACTATGGCTACACCTTC. The chain employs TRBV6-6 and TRBJ1-2, with 7 bases aligning to TRBD1. With V trimmed by 8 bases and J by 2 bases, 5 bases remained unmatched. Germline assignment: CDR1 MNHNY and CDR2 SVGAGI (reference sequence). This CDR3 has 13 residues.

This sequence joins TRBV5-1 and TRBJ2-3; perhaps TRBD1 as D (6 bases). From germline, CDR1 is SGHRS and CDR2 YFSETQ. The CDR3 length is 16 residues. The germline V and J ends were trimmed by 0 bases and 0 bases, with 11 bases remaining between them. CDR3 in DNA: TGCGCCAGCAGCTTGGCCGCGGACAGTAGCACAGATACGCAGTATTTT. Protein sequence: CASSLAADSSTDTQYF.

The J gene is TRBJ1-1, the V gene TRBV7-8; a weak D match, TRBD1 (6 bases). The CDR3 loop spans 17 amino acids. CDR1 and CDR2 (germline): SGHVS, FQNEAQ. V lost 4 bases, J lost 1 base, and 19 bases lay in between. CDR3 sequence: CASSSYGGSYQNTEAFF. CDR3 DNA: TGTGCCAGCAGCTCCTACGGGGGCTCCTACCAGAACACTGAAGCTTTCTTT.

The CDR3: CASSTSGFNQPQHF. The DNA of the CDR3 is TGTGCCAGCTCAACCTCAGGGTTCAATCAGCCCCAGCATTTT. The V gene is TRBV18, the J gene TRBJ1-5, with D tentatively TRBD1 (5 bases). Per the germline V gene, CDR1 is KGHSH and CDR2 is LQKENI. V was pared by 5 bases and J by 3 bases, with 11 bases between. The CDR3 is made up of 14 amino acids. The full variable domain, completed using reference TRBV18 and TRBJ1-5, is NAGVMQNPRHLVRRRGQEARLRCSPMKGHSHVYWYRQLPEEGLKFMVYLQKENIIDESGMPKERFSAEFPKEGPSILRIQQVVRGDSAAYFCASSTSGFNQPQHFGDGTRLSIL.

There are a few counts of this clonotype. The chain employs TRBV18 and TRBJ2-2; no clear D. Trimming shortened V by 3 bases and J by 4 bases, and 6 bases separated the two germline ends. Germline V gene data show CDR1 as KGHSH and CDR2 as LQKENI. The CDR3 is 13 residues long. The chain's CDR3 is CASSPSGTGELFF. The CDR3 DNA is TGTGCCAGCTCACCTTCGGGCACCGGGGAGCTGTTTTTT.

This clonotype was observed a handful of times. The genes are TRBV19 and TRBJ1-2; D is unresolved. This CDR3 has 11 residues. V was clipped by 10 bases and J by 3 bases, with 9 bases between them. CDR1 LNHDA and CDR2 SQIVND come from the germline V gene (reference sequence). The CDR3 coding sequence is TGTGCCACTGTGGCTGACTATGGCTACACCTTC. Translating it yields CATVADYGYTF.